The 23 T cell receptor delta chains in this list originate from one sample, sequenced in a study of gamma-delta T cells after stem cell transplantation. TCRdb re-processed the RT-PCR reads using CATT. This sample has approximately 1,300 delta-chain clones, with approximately 7.5% found just once. What was sequenced was gamma-delta T cells. The receptor set was obtained from a human donor. It is not recorded whose cells these are; they may come from a transplant donor.

This clone has more than one count but fewer than ten. A far larger clone is one base from this, pointing to a likely read error. The chain carries TRDV2 and TRDJ1; D gene ambiguous. The V end was cut by 5 bases, the J end by 0 bases, with 9 bases between. CDR1 is GEAIGNYY, CDR2 EKD, per germline. The CDR3 runs 13 residues. CDR3 protein: CACGALYTDKLIF. CDR3 bases: TGTGCCTGTGGAGCACTATACACCGATAAACTCATCTTT.

As to this clone: The likely explanation is a read error, given a far larger clone one base away. The same CDR3 also results from other DNA sequences found in this sample. V gene TRDV2 combines with J gene TRDJ1; 7 nucleotides line up with TRDD3. Germline values: CDR1 GEAIGNYY, CDR2 EKD. The CDR3 is 20 residues long. After removal of 3 bases from V and 4 bases from J, the junction contained 25 bases not matched to a gene. The CDR3 DNA is TGTGCCTGTGACTCTCTGGGGGGATTTGATCTCCAGGGGACCGGCGATAAACTCATCTTT. Protein: CACDSLGGFDLQGTGDKLIF.

By share, this clone ranks as medium-sized. The rearrangement links TRDV2 to TRDJ1; 11 bases are a match to TRDD3. Germline CDR1 and CDR2: GEAIGNYY and EKD. After removal of 0 bases from V and 3 bases from J, the junction contained 5 bases not matched to a gene. This CDR3 has 16 residues. The CDR3 reads CACDTLGDTRPDKLIF. The CDR3 DNA reads as TGTGCCTGTGACACCCTGGGGGATACTAGGCCCGATAAACTCATCTTT.

Details on this clone: The protein held in TCRdb is that of a much larger clone and does not match this DNA's translation at residue 5, likely because of a read error; the protein shown is translated from the DNA. The rearrangement links TRDV2 to TRDJ2; 8 positions agree with TRDD3. This CDR3 spans 18 amino acids. Germline V gene lookup returns CDR1 GEAIGNYY and CDR2 EKD. V shed 3 bases, J shed 5 bases, and the junction held 16 bases outside the gene matches. In DNA form, the CDR3 reads TGTGCCTGTGACGCCGTCGGGGGTAGGGGGATAGGCACAGCACAACTCTTCTTT. It translates to CACDAVGGRGIGTAQLFF.

The V and J genes are TRDV2 and TRDJ1, with 8 bases fitting TRDD3. The CDR3 contains 13 residues. CDR1 is GEAIGNYY, CDR2 EKD, per germline. Unmatched junction bases numbered 7, after V lost 3 bases and J lost 8 bases. CDR3 protein: CACDALLGAKLIF. In nucleotides, the CDR3 is TGTGCCTGTGACGCCCTACTGGGGGCCAAACTCATCTTT.

As to this clone: It is likely a read error: a sequence one base away is far more abundant. Other DNA sequences of this sample code for an identical CDR3. The J gene is TRDJ1, the V gene TRDV2; a possible D gene is TRDD3 (6 bases). The V end was cut by 1 base, the J end by 4 bases, with 30 bases between. The CDR3 contains 20 residues. The germline V gene encodes CDR1 GEAIGNYY and CDR2 EKD. CDR3 loop: CACDTVGPKQARGGDDKLIF. DNA for the CDR3: TGTGCCTGTGACACAGTCGGCCCAAAGCAAGCCCGTGGGGGCGACGATAAACTCATCTTT.

With regard to this clone: A far larger clone is only one base removed, so a read error is likely. The chain combines TRDV2 with TRDJ1, with a weak D call TRDD3 (6 bases). Germline V gene lookup returns CDR1 GEAIGNYY and CDR2 EKD. V was clipped by 0 bases and J by 0 bases, with 19 bases between them. The length of the CDR3 is 18 residues. The CDR3 DNA sequence: TGTGCCTGTGACACCGCGGGGATTCCCCGGATGAACACCGATAAACTCATCTTT. This sequence encodes CACDTAGIPRMNTDKLIF.

This clone has just a few counts. TCRdb pairs this DNA with a much larger clone's protein that differs at residue 4, likely a read error; the protein shown was translated from the DNA. This sequence joins TRDV2 and TRDJ1; 10 positions match TRDD3. J lost 0 bases, V lost 5 bases, and 11 bases had no gene match. The CDR3 is made up of 17 amino acids. CDR1 and CDR2 (germline): GEAIGNYY, EKD. CDR3 bases: TGTGCCTGTGGCGTACTGGGGGATGCTTTGTACACCGATAAACTCATCTTT. It is translated as CACGVLGDALYTDKLIF.

By sample fraction, this clone is large (0.1 to 1%). Other nucleotide sequences from this sample produce the same CDR3. V and J are TRDV2 and TRDJ1; D might be TRDD3 (5 bases). The length of the CDR3 is 18 residues. V was trimmed by 3 bases and J by 0 bases, leaving 22 bases between them. Germline V gene data show CDR1 as GEAIGNYY and CDR2 as EKD. The CDR3 is CACDPLVLGSNYTDKLIF. In DNA form, the CDR3 reads TGTGCCTGTGACCCCTTAGTGTTGGGATCTAACTACACCGATAAACTCATCTTT.

This clone was observed a few times. Given a much more abundant clone one base away, this may be a read error. This CDR3 is also generated by other DNA sequences in the sample. The chain has TRDV2 and TRDJ1, with TRDD3 matching over 7 bases. The V segment lost 3 bases and the J segment 0 bases; nucleotides outside the gene matches: 9. The V gene's germline CDR1 is GEAIGNYY and CDR2 EKD. The CDR3 has 16 amino acids. In DNA form, the CDR3 reads TGTGCCTGTGACTCACTAGGGGATATGAACACCGATAAACTCATCTTT. Its protein is CACDSLGDMNTDKLIF.

By proportion, this clone is medium-sized (0.01 to 0.1%). The CDR3 DNA sequence: TGTGCCTGTGACTTTTTGGGGGATACGCGGTACACCGATAAACTCATCTTT. This gives the protein CACDFLGDTRYTDKLIF. This chain uses TRDV2 with TRDJ1, with 11 positions matching TRDD3. Germline assignment: CDR1 GEAIGNYY and CDR2 EKD. CDR3 length: 17 amino acids. V shed 3 bases and J 0 bases; nucleotides not matched to a gene: 8.

For this clone: A much larger clone sits a single nucleotide away, making a read error possible. The chain is built from TRDV2 and TRDJ1; TRDD3 aligns across 9 bases. The V gene's germline CDR1 is GEAIGNYY and CDR2 EKD. The CDR3 is made up of 20 amino acids. Losses at the gene ends were 0 bases for V and 3 bases for J; bases not matched to a gene: 19. The CDR3 region is CACDTLGGSGGSDKSDKLIF. In nucleotides, the CDR3 is TGTGCCTGTGACACCTTGGGGGGCTCTGGGGGATCTGACAAATCCGATAAACTCATCTTT.

This clone is medium-sized by share. The same CDR3 is also encoded by other DNA sequences in this sample. The chain couples TRDV2 to TRDJ1, with D perhaps TRDD2 (5 bases). The V end lost 4 bases, the J end lost 1 base, and 15 bases lay between the germline ends. The CDR3 extends over 15 amino acids. Per the germline V gene, CDR1 is GEAIGNYY and CDR2 is EKD. The CDR3 sequence: CACEPLLKGTDKLIF. CDR3 nucleotide sequence: TGTGCCTGTGAACCCCTTCTCAAAGGCACCGATAAACTCATCTTT.

Concerning this clone: This DNA's translation differs at residue 6 from TCRdb's protein, which comes from a much larger clone; a read error is likely, and the protein shown is translated from the DNA. The V and J genes are TRDV2 and TRDJ1; D remains ambiguous. CDR1 is GEAIGNYY, CDR2 EKD, per germline. V gave up 3 bases and J gave up 3 bases, with 22 bases separating them. The CDR3 is made up of 17 amino acids. CDR3: CACDPPLQLDISDKLIF. CDR3 DNA sequence: TGTGCCTGTGACCCTCCTCTGCAACTCGATATATCCGATAAACTCATCTTT.

Of note for this clone: The TCRdb record carries a much larger clone's protein, which differs from this DNA's translation at residue 10; a read error is the likely cause, and the protein listed here is the DNA translation. The chain combines TRDV2 with TRDJ1; TRDD3 matches 10 bases. Germline trimming cut 3 bases from V and 0 bases from J; bases unmatched to any gene: 9. The CDR3 totals 17 residues. Per germline, CDR1 GEAIGNYY and CDR2 EKD. The CDR3 nucleotides are TGTGCCTGTGACCCGGTGGGGGATACCGGCTACACCGATAAACTCATCTTT. Translation: CACDPVGDTGYTDKLIF.

This clone was seen only once. The V call is TRDV2, the J call TRDJ1, with TRDD3 matching over 13 bases. Looked up from germline, CDR1 is GEAIGNYY and CDR2 is EKD. CDR3 length: 21 amino acids. V dropped 1 base and J dropped 2; count of bases not matched to a gene: 18. Here the CDR3 reads CACDTLSSLLGDTHSTDKLIF. The CDR3 DNA is TGTGCCTGTGACACACTATCCTCCTTACTGGGGGATACGCATAGTACCGATAAACTCATCTTT.

The table lists this clone with a few counts. The protein given by TCRdb reflects a much larger clone and differs at residue 14 from this DNA's translation, likely from a read error; the protein shown is the DNA's translation. The chain recombines TRDV2 with TRDJ3, with a weak D call TRDD3 (5 bases). This CDR3 has 18 residues. Germline V gene sequence: CDR1 GEAIGNYY, CDR2 EKD. CDR3 loop: CACDTGSASSWDTQQMFF. The CDR3 DNA sequence: TGTGCCTGTGACACCGGTTCTGCTAGCTCCTGGGACACCCAACAGATGTTTTTC.

The chain uses TRDV2 and TRDJ1; 8 bases align to TRDD3. The germline CDR1 and CDR2 sequences are GEAIGNYY and EKD. This CDR3 spans 18 amino acids. Germline trimming cut 1 base from V and 3 bases from J; bases unmatched to any gene: 15. CDR3 residues: CACDTVGLGILAPDKLIF. CDR3 nucleotides: TGTGCCTGTGACACTGTAGGACTGGGGATACTCGCTCCCGATAAACTCATCTTT.

A note on this clone: A much more abundant neighbour one base away suggests this may be a read error. Other DNA sequences in the same sample also yield this CDR3. The chain recombines TRDV2 with TRDJ3; TRDD3 aligns across 7 bases. This CDR3 is built from 22 residues. CDR1 GEAIGNYY and CDR2 EKD come from the germline V gene. CDR3 amino acids: CAYDEPGGYAEGSSWDTRQMFF. In nucleotides, the CDR3 is TGTGCCTATGACGAACCTGGAGGATACGCGGAGGGAAGCTCCTGGGACACCCGACAGATGTTTTTC.

Only a few counts were recorded for this clone. This likely traces to a read error, being one base from a far larger clone. This same CDR3 is encoded by further DNA sequences in the sample. The rearrangement links TRDV2 to TRDJ1; 13 nucleotides line up with TRDD3. CDR1 and CDR2 from the germline V gene are GEAIGNYY and EKD. The CDR3 covers 18 residues. The CDR3 DNA reads as TGTGCCTGTGACACTGTAGGACTGGGGGATACGTACACCGATAAACTAATCTTT. Residues: CACDTVGLGDTYTDKLIF.

On this clone: A far larger clone differs by one base, so this is likely a read error. The chain has TRDV2 and TRDJ1, with D possibly TRDD3 on 6 matching bases. Germline V CDR1 and CDR2: GEAIGNYY, EKD. CDR3 length: 18 residues. With 0 bases removed from V and 1 base from J, the gap between germline ends came to 20 bases. The CDR3 spells CACDTVGIPRMSTDKLIF. The CDR3 DNA reads as TGTGCCTGTGACACCGTGGGGATTCCCCGGATGAGCACCGATAAACTCATCTTT.

This clone was seen only a few times. This likely came from a read error, as a far larger clone is one base away. In the same sample, other DNA sequences code for this CDR3. The chain couples TRDV2 to TRDJ1, with TRDD3 identical over 7 bases. Per germline, CDR1 GEAIGNYY and CDR2 EKD. CDR3 size: 20 residues. J was trimmed by 4 bases and V by 3 bases; bases with no gene match: 25. CDR3 DNA sequence: TGTGCCTGTGACTCTCTGGGGGGATTCGACCTCCAGGGGACCGGCGATAAACTCATCTTT. Amino acid sequence: CACDSLGGFDLQGTGDKLIF.

This clone qualifies as medium-sized. This chain joins TRDV2 and TRDJ1, with 13 bases lining up with TRDD3. The CDR3 sequence is 22 residues long. The germline gives CDR1 GEAIGNYY, CDR2 EKD. The V gene end was trimmed by 0 bases and the J gene end by 4 bases; junction bases not matched to a gene: 22. The CDR3 DNA sequence: TGTGCCTGTGACACCCTAAACTGGGGGATACGCGATCGGGACACAGAGGTCGATAAACTCATCTTT. Translating it yields CACDTLNWGIRDRDTEVDKLIF.